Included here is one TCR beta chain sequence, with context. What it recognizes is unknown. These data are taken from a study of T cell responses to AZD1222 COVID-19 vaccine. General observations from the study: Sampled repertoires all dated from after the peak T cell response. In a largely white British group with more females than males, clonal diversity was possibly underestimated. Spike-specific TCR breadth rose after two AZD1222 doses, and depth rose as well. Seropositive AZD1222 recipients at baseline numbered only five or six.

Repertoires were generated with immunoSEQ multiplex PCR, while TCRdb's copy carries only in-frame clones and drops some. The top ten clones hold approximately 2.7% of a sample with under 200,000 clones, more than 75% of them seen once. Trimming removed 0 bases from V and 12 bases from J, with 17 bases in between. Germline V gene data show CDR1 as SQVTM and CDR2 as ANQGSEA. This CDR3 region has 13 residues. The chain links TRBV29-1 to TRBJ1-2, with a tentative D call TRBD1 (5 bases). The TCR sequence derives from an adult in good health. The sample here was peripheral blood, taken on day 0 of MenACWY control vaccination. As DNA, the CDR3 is TGCAGCGTTGAAGATGAAATGCTGGGGCACAACACCTTC. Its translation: CSVEDEMLGHNTF.